Included here is one T cell receptor (beta chain) sequence, with context. This clone's antigen is unknown. Qualities for individual bases were not recorded, and no much larger clone is one base off. The immunoSEQ Assay, a bias-controlled multiplex PCR, was used to amplify TCRbeta CDR3 regions from genomic DNA. The source study handled its data this way. Within the assay, amplification of reference gene primers was used to estimate how many nucleated cells each sample contained. Sequence reads were collapsed and filtered to measure the absolute abundance of every unique TCRbeta CDR3 rearrangement. For each sample, productive Simpson clonality was calculated as the square root of Simpson's diversity index across productive rearrangements. The table comes from immuneACCESS by way of TCRdb, which keeps in-frame sequences with V and J called. Part of the clones is missing from these tables; in studies checked, under half for an unresolved V gene and the rest for unknown reasons. D and trimming come from the DNA, and the V and J calls and clone size come from that table. The table for this sample lists some 220,000 clones; around 83% of them were counted only once. About 3% of the sample lies in the top ten.

Relative to germline, V is 2 bases shorter and J is 8 bases shorter, with 16 bases between their ends. Measured from the cysteine to the phenylalanine, the CDR3 is 14 residues long. CDR3 DNA is the only sequence kept; it has 42 bases, read in frame from the first base. CDR1 and CDR2 are read off the germline V gene as SQVTM and ANQGSEA. The source of the sample is a study of blood T cell repertoires in COVID-19 (dated by TCRdb to between 2020 and 2021). Concerning the study at large: The collaborator samples originated in the United States, Italy and Spain and spanned the acute and convalescent phases of COVID-19. The dataset comprised deeply sampled blood TCRbeta repertoires from subjects exposed to, actively infected with, or recovered from COVID-19. Nearly every sample came with metadata listing a de-identified subject ID, COVID-19 status, age in years and sex. A freely available public database, intended as a resource for researchers studying the immune response to SARS-CoV-2, is where the repertoires were released. The material from the prospective study consisted of cDNA or gDNA derived from T cells, B-cell-depleted T cells, or PBMCs. The samples were drawn from two sources: the first 160 participants of the ongoing ImmuneRACE study, and 1,000 to 1,500 subjects contributed by 6 global collaborators. Where HLA class I and class II types were available, the types were taken from metadata supplied by the sample provider, not from assay-based typing.

A second Seattle source provided samples from volunteer blood donors who had recovered from COVID-19. Each collaborating institution followed its own protocols to collect whole blood in K2EDTA tubes. For TCRbeta analysis, collaborators shipped samples in one of three forms: frozen whole blood, isolated PBMCs, or DNA extracted from either of those sample types. The research as a whole found: Clinical and demographic metadata were provided uncurated, with the amount varying by source and participant.

The V gene is TRBV29-1 and the J gene is TRBJ2-1; confidence is insufficient to name the D gene. Sequenced material: peripheral blood. The TCR was taken from a man aged 50 to 60 who had recovered from COVID-19. For the CDR3, the sequence is CSVEIATGAYEQFF. The bases are TGCAGCGTTGAAATTGCTACCGGTGCGTATGAGCAGTTCTTC.